The 18 T cell receptor beta chains reported below all come from one sample, sequenced in a study of vaccination and CD4 T cells after COVID-19. A single record per CDR3 protein comes from TCRdb applying MiXCR to the PCR reads. This sample has about 15,000 distinct CDR3 sequences, with roughly 71% found just once. Material: CD4+ T cells from blood, obtained after SARS-CoV-2 vaccination. The receptors shown here come from a human donor who had recovered from COVID-19.

The chain is built from TRBV19 and TRBJ2-1, with 11 nucleotides matching TRBD2. Per germline, CDR1 LNHDA and CDR2 SQIVND (reference sequence). The V and J ends lost 9 bases and 9 bases, in that order; junction bases with no gene match: 10. CDR3 length equals 14 residues. The CDR3 region is CASSGTSGISEQFF. DNA of the CDR3: TGTGCCAGCTCCGGGACTAGCGGAATAAGTGAGCAGTTCTTC.

This chain uses TRBV10-2 with TRBJ2-7; the match to TRBD1 covers 9 bases. Unmatched junction bases numbered 8, after V lost 6 bases and J lost 5 bases. CDR1 is WSHSY and CDR2 is SAAADI in the germline V gene. The length of the CDR3 is 14 residues. The CDR3 DNA reads TGCGCCAGCAGAGGTCGGGACAGGGCCCACGAGCAGTACTTC. Its translation: CASRGRDRAHEQYF.

The gene calls are TRBV28 and TRBJ1-5, with a weak D call TRBD1 (5 bases). The CDR3 consists of 15 residues. CDR1 and CDR2 (germline): MDHEN, SYDVKM. Trimming shortened V by 3 bases and J by 5 bases, and 14 bases separated the two germline ends. The CDR3 here is CASSFGTGRHQPQHF. In DNA form, the CDR3 reads TGTGCCAGCAGTTTCGGGACGGGAAGACATCAGCCCCAGCATTTT.

J is TRBJ1-3 and V is TRBV15; weak D call: TRBD1 (5 bases). Trimming shortened V by 2 bases and J by 3 bases, and 8 bases separated the two germline ends. The CDR3 sequence is 14 residues long. Germline CDR1 reads LNHNV; CDR2 reads YYDKDF (reference sequence). CDR3 coding DNA: TGTGCCACCAGCAGACCTAGGGGTGGAAACACCATATATTTT. Encoded protein: CATSRPRGGNTIYF.

The chain recombines TRBV28 with TRBJ2-7; 10 bases line up with TRBD1. After removal of 6 bases from V and 4 bases from J, the junction contained 3 bases not matched to a gene. This CDR3 spans 13 amino acids. Germline lookup yields CDR1 MDHEN and CDR2 SYDVKM. As DNA, the CDR3 is TGTGCCAGCAGGGGGACAGGGGCGTACGAGCAGTACTTC. As protein: CASRGTGAYEQYF.

This rearrangement joins TRBV20-1 to TRBJ2-3; 8 positions agree with TRBD1. Germline assignment: CDR1 DFQATT and CDR2 SNEGSKA (reference sequence). CDR3 length: 14 residues. V lost 2 bases to trimming and J lost 4 bases; unmatched junction nucleotides: 5. CDR3 in amino acids: CSARPDRVADTQYF. The CDR3 DNA sequence: TGCAGTGCTAGACCGGACAGGGTGGCAGATACGCAGTATTTT.

The chain uses TRBV6-2 or TRBV6-3 and TRBJ1-5; D unresolved. The ends were cut back, 5 bases at V and 9 bases at J, with 20 bases in the middle. CDR3 length: 15 residues. In germline, CDR1 is MNHEY, CDR2 SVGEGT. The CDR3 reads CASSDNRPDVWPQHF. The CDR3 DNA reads TGTGCCAGCAGTGACAATAGACCGGACGTGTGGCCCCAGCATTTT.

The genes are TRBV7-9 and TRBJ2-3; D gene uncertain. The germline V gene has CDR1 SEHNR and CDR2 FQNEAQ (reference sequence). V lost 8 bases, J lost 1 base, and 10 bases lay in between. The CDR3 loop spans 13 amino acids. The DNA of the CDR3 is TGTGCCAGCGCCAGCACGGGCACAGATACGCAGTATTTT. It codes for CASASTGTDTQYF.

The chain couples TRBV6-1 to TRBJ1-4; TRBD1 matches 9 bases. Trimming cost V 6 bases and J 8 bases; bases outside gene matches: 7. CDR1 and CDR2 from the germline V gene are MNHNS and SASEGT. CDR3 size: 14 residues. DNA of the CDR3: TGTGCCAGCAGCTCCGGGACAGGGAGGGAAAAACTGTTTTTT. Protein: CASSSGTGREKLFF.

This chain links TRBV27 with TRBJ2-3; TRBD2 aligns across 8 bases. CDR1 and CDR2 from the germline V gene are MNHEY and SMNVEV (reference sequence). The CDR3 is 15 amino acids. The V gene end was trimmed by 6 bases and the J gene end by 4 bases; junction bases not matched to a gene: 9. CDR3 loop: CASRYTLAGSDTQYF. CDR3 DNA: TGTGCCAGCAGATACACATTAGCGGGATCAGATACGCAGTATTTT.

This chain joins TRBV7-9 and TRBJ1-6, with TRBD1 as a possible D gene (5 bases). CDR3 length equals 15 residues. Per the germline V gene, CDR1 is SEHNR and CDR2 is FQNEAQ (reference sequence). The V gene lost 8 bases and the J gene lost 3 bases, with 14 bases spanning the gap. The CDR3 nucleotides are TGTGCCAGCGCCGGGTGGGGCGGCTATAATTCACCCCTCCACTTT. Protein: CASAGWGGYNSPLHF.

The chain is built from TRBV6-1 and TRBJ2-7; 7 bases map to TRBD2. This CDR3 region has 15 residues. Germline V gives CDR1 MNHNS, CDR2 SASEGT. Unmatched junction bases numbered 13, after V lost 6 bases and J lost 5 bases. CDR3 DNA sequence: TGTGCCAGCAGCAAACCGGGACTAAACTATCACGAGCAGTACTTC. Translating gives CASSKPGLNYHEQYF.

CDR3 protein: CSARGLAGYSYEQYF. The CDR3, as DNA: TGCAGTGCTAGGGGACTAGCGGGATACTCTTACGAGCAGTACTTC. The chain joins TRBV20-1 to TRBJ2-7; 13 bases agree with TRBD2. The CDR3 length is 15 residues. V lost 3 bases and J lost 4; bases outside the gene matches: 6. Germline CDR1 reads DFQATT; CDR2 reads SNEGSKA (reference sequence).

The chain joins TRBV7-8 to TRBJ1-6; unclear D gene. Germline lookup yields CDR1 SGHVS and CDR2 FQNEAQ. The CDR3 has 16 amino acids. The V end lost 5 bases, the J end lost 3 bases, and 14 bases lay between the germline ends. CDR3 bases: TGTGCCAGCAGCCCCGGACCCGCGGGCTATAATTCACCCCTCCACTTT. This codes for CASSPGPAGYNSPLHF.

The chain has TRBV10-1 and TRBJ1-2; D call uncertain. The CDR3 totals 10 residues. The ends were cut back, 5 bases at V and 6 bases at J, with 4 bases in the middle. CDR1 is WNHNN, CDR2 SYGVQD, per germline (reference sequence). The CDR3 bases are TGCGCCAGCAGTCCGCATGGCTACACCTTC. Its translation is CASSPHGYTF.

This chain connects TRBV20-1 to TRBJ1-2, with TRBD1 matching 8 bases. The CDR3 sequence is 14 residues long. Losses at the gene ends were 5 bases for V and 8 bases for J; bases not matched to a gene: 13. Germline lookup yields CDR1 DFQATT and CDR2 SNEGSKA (reference sequence). DNA of the CDR3: TGCAGTGCTCGAAGTCCGGACAGGGCGGGAGGCTACACCTTC. Residues: CSARSPDRAGGYTF.

This clonotype was observed a few times. The rearrangement uses TRBV27 and TRBJ1-2, with D possibly TRBD1 on 5 matching bases. CDR1 MNHEY and CDR2 SMNVEV come from the germline V gene (reference sequence). The germline V and J ends were trimmed by 0 bases and 3 bases, with 8 bases remaining between them. There are 14 residues in the CDR3. The CDR3 loop reads CASSLSFRDYGYTF. The CDR3 DNA reads TGTGCCAGCAGTTTATCTTTCAGGGACTATGGCTACACCTTC.

The V and J genes are TRBV28 and TRBJ1-5; D is ambiguous. The CDR3 is 17 residues long. Per the germline V gene, CDR1 is MDHEN and CDR2 is SYDVKM. V was cut by 3 bases and J by 0 bases, with 15 bases left in between. The CDR3, as DNA: TGTGCCAGCAGTTTGTTAGCACTTACTTTTAGCAATCAGCCCCAGCATTTT. Protein product: CASSLLALTFSNQPQHF.